One and the same sample provided the 32 T cell receptor beta chains below, sequenced in a study of metastatic and nonmetastatic thyroid tumors. Treatment of any kind had been given to no patient before thyroid surgery. TCRdb re-called clones via MiXCR from the PCR reads. The sample lists tens of thousands of clones, roughly 12% occurring once. Sequencing was carried out using blood. The receptors derive from a female donor with papillary thyroid cancer or a benign thyroid nodule (not recorded which). Some clones in this sample may be carry-over from other donors' samples.

This clone was counted ten times or more. This rearrangement joins TRBV6-1 to TRBJ2-1, with 8 bases matching TRBD2. Looked up from germline, CDR1 is MNHNS and CDR2 is SASEGT. This CDR3 contains 16 residues. V lost 6 bases, J lost 3 bases, and 10 bases stayed unmatched. The CDR3 coding sequence is TGTGCCAGCAGCCAAACTAGCGGCGAGCGCTACAATGAGCAGTTCTTC. It codes for CASSQTSGERYNEQFF.

This clone has only a few counts. At one end, the junction sequence differs from germline, possibly due to a read error. The chain combines TRBV7-6 with TRBJ2-1; D ambiguous. The germline gives CDR1 SGHVS, CDR2 FNYEAQ. The CDR3 is 16 residues long. The CDR3 nucleotides read TGTGCCAGCAGGGGTAAAGATCGTCACACTTACAATGAGCAGCTCTTC. The encoded protein is CASRGKDRHTYNEQLF.

This clone has just a few counts. One base away lies a much larger clone, so this may be a sequencing read error. This CDR3 is also generated by other DNA sequences in the sample. The V gene is TRBV11-1, the J gene TRBJ1-3, with 7 bases that match TRBD1. Germline V gene data show CDR1 as SGHAT and CDR2 as FQDESV (reference sequence). Trimming at V came to 5 bases and at J to 4 bases, leaving 14 bases not matched to a gene. The CDR3 consists of 17 residues. CDR3 loop: CASSRGPGGAAGNTIYF. The CDR3 bases are TGTGCCAGCAGCCGGGGGCCAGGGGGAGCGGCCGGAAACACCATATATTTT.

The J gene is TRBJ1-6, the V gene TRBV28, with D possibly TRBD1 on 6 matching bases. Trimming removed 5 bases at V and 6 bases at J, with 17 bases between. Germline V gene sequence: CDR1 MDHEN, CDR2 SYDVKM. The CDR3 consists of 16 residues. This CDR3 reads CASSAKGGRRNSPLHF. CDR3 bases: TGTGCCAGCAGTGCGAAGGGGGGGCGCCGTAATTCACCCCTCCACTTT.

As regards this clone: Given a much more abundant clone one base away, this may be a read error. The sample carries other DNA sequences with the same CDR3. V gene TRBV14 combines with J gene TRBJ2-1, with unresolved D. Germline lookup yields CDR1 SGHDN and CDR2 FVKESK. The CDR3 consists of 14 residues. The CDR3 is CASSPADSYNEQFF. CDR3 nucleotide sequence: TGTGCAAGCAGCCCGGCGGATTCCTACAATGAGCAGTTCTTC.

This clone was counted at least ten times. This chain links TRBV10-3 with TRBJ1-1, with 9 bases identical to TRBD1. The CDR3 is made up of 14 amino acids. The V gene's germline CDR1 is ENHRY and CDR2 SYGVKD. V lost 6 bases and J lost 1; bases outside the gene matches: 3. Written as DNA, the CDR3 is TGTGCCATCAGCCTGGACAGGGGGAACACTGAAGCTTTCTTT. Its translation: CAISLDRGNTEAFF.

This clone has a handful of counts. This clone may be a read error of a much larger clone one base away. Other DNA sequences of this sample code for an identical CDR3. The rearrangement links TRBV7-9 to TRBJ2-2, with a tentative D call TRBD2 (5 bases). Per germline, CDR1 SEHNR and CDR2 FQNEAQ (reference sequence). This CDR3 has 14 residues. In DNA, the CDR3 is TGCGCCAGCAGCCCCGGGACGAACACCGGGGAGCTGTTTTTT. It translates to CASSPGTNTGELFF.

Many counts were recorded for this clone. This could be a read error, since a much larger clone is one nucleotide away. This chain uses TRBV28 with TRBJ2-7, with D possibly TRBD2 on 5 matching bases. Trimming left V 3 bases short and J 6 bases short, with 24 bases between. The CDR3 covers 17 residues. Germline assignment: CDR1 MDHEN and CDR2 SYDVKM. In DNA form, the CDR3 reads TGTGCCAGCAGTTTTGGAACCCTATCGGGGTGGATCGGCGAGCAGTACTTC. Protein product: CASSFGTLSGWIGEQYF.

The sample holds many counts of this clone. This chain joins TRBV7-2 and TRBJ2-7, with TRBD2 identical over 7 bases. The CDR3 runs to 13 residues. Germline CDR1 SGHTA, CDR2 FQGNSA. The trim removed 4 bases at V and 5 bases at J, leaving 5 bases unmatched. CDR3 loop: CASSSPGLDEQYF. The DNA of the CDR3 is TGTGCCAGCAGCTCTCCCGGACTAGACGAGCAGTACTTC. Complete variable domain (other parts from reference TRBV7-2 and TRBJ2-7): GAGVSQSPSNKVTEKGKDVELRCDPISGHTALYWYRQSLGQGLEFLIYFQGNSAPDKSGLPSDRFSAERTGGSVSTLTIQRTQQEDSAVYLCASSSPGLDEQYFGPGTRLTVT.

This clone was seen a handful of times. The CDR3 region has the DNA TGTGCCAGCAGTCTAAATCAGCCCCAGCATTTT. Residues: CASSLNQPQHF. The rearrangement uses TRBV28 and TRBJ1-5; D unresolved. Trimming stripped 5 bases from V and 4 bases from J, with 3 bases between. The CDR3 contains 11 residues. Germline V lookup: CDR1 MDHEN, CDR2 SYDVKM.

V usage is TRBV12-3 or TRBV12-4 and J usage is TRBJ2-5; the D gene is possibly TRBD2 (6 bases). The CDR3 extends over 15 amino acids. The germline V and J ends were trimmed by 4 bases and 2 bases, with 14 bases remaining between them. CDR3 DNA: TGTGCCAGCAGTTCCGTTAGCGGAGCTCAAGAGACCCAGTACTTC. Translated: CASSSVSGAQETQYF.

This clone was detected many times. The CDR3 reads CASSTSVGEGQRKTQYF. CDR3 nucleotide sequence: TGCGCCAGCAGCACCTCGGTCGGGGAGGGCCAAAGAAAGACCCAGTACTTC. The chain combines TRBV5-1 with TRBJ2-5; 7 positions agree with TRBD2. The germline V gene has CDR1 SGHRS and CDR2 YFSETQ. V lost 4 bases to trimming and J lost 6 bases; unmatched junction nucleotides: 18. The CDR3 contains 17 residues. Together with reference TRBV5-1 and TRBJ2-5, the CDR3 gives the full variable domain: KAGVTQTPRYLIKTRGQQVTLSCSPISGHRSVSWYQQTPGQGLQFLFEYFSETQRNKGNFPGRFSGRQFSNSRSEMNVSTLELGDSALYLCASSTSVGEGQRKTQYFGPGTRLLVL.

In this sample, this clone turned up many times. The genes are TRBV9 and TRBJ1-6; no definite D call. V dropped 4 bases and J dropped 2 bases, with 16 bases sitting between them. This CDR3 is 17 amino acids long. Germline V gives CDR1 SGDLS, CDR2 YYNGEE. CDR3: CASSMLPGSAYNSPLHF. The CDR3 region has the DNA TGTGCCAGCAGCATGCTACCGGGGTCAGCCTATAATTCACCCCTCCACTTT.

This clone has only a few counts. A much more abundant neighbour one base away suggests this may be a read error. The chain uses TRBV24-1 and TRBJ2-1; D might be TRBD2 (7 bases). CDR3 length: 16 residues. Trimming cost V 9 bases and J 6 bases, with 23 bases left between them. Germline V gives CDR1 KGHDR, CDR2 SFDVKD. The CDR3 region has the DNA TGTGCCACCGGGGGGGTGGCTGGGGGGCTTGCCAATGAGCAGTTCTTC. It is translated as CATGGVAGGLANEQFF.

This clone was observed many times. The chain has TRBV7-9 and TRBJ2-7; TRBD2 matches at 9 bases. The CDR3 spans 15 residues. Germline V gives CDR1 SEHNR, CDR2 FQNEAQ (reference sequence). J lost 5 bases, V lost 5 bases, and 10 bases had no gene match. As DNA, the CDR3 is TGTGCCAGCAGCGGCGGGCGGGAGGGCCGCCACGAGCAGTACTTC. Translation gives CASSGGREGRHEQYF.

Many counts were recorded for this clone. The chain carries TRBV9 and TRBJ2-1; 8 bases line up with TRBD2. V gave up 2 bases and J gave up 3 bases; unmatched junction bases: 4. CDR1 is SGDLS, CDR2 YYNGEE, per germline. The CDR3 has 15 residues. The CDR3 DNA is TGTGCCAGCAGCGTGGGACTAGAATACTACAATGAGCAGTTCTTC. Translating it yields CASSVGLEYYNEQFF.

Turning to this clone: A much larger clonotype is one base distant, so this may be a read error. The genes are TRBV19 and TRBJ2-1; no firm D call. Germline CDR1 LNHDA, CDR2 SQIVND (reference sequence). The CDR3 is made up of 14 amino acids. V lost 3 bases and J lost 0, with 6 bases in between. The CDR3 here is CASSISSSYNEQFF. CDR3 bases: TGTGCCAGTAGTATCTCTAGCTCCTACAATGAGCAGTTCTTC.

This clone was observed a handful of times. A much larger clone differs from this one at a single base, so this may be a read error. The chain carries TRBV7-9 and TRBJ2-1; 13 bases are shared with TRBD2. Germline V gene lookup returns CDR1 SEHNR and CDR2 FQNEAQ (reference sequence). The CDR3 runs to 13 residues. The chain's CDR3 is CAGSSGLAGEQFF. Written as DNA, the CDR3 is TGTGCCGGCAGCTCGGGACTAGCGGGAGAGCAGTTCTTC.

This clone was observed many times. This chain links TRBV20-1 with TRBJ2-3, with 8 bases fitting TRBD2. Germline CDR1 reads DFQATT; CDR2 reads SNEGSKA (reference sequence). The V and J ends lost 3 bases and 4 bases, in that order; junction bases with no gene match: 12. The CDR3 has 16 amino acids. The CDR3 sequence is CSASKLRSGRSDTQYF. The CDR3 DNA reads as TGCAGTGCTAGCAAACTAAGAAGCGGGAGATCAGATACGCAGTATTTT.

The sample holds many counts of this clone. This rearrangement joins TRBV3-1 to TRBJ2-5, with D unclear. Germline CDR1 is LGHDT and CDR2 is YNNKEL (reference sequence). There are 11 residues in the CDR3. The ends were cut back, 4 bases at V and 3 bases at J, with 3 bases in the middle. The CDR3 spells CASSLKETQYF. CDR3 DNA sequence: TGTGCCAGCAGCCTCAAAGAGACCCAGTACTTC.

At least ten counts were recorded for this clone. The chain uses TRBV20-1 and TRBJ1-5, with TRBD1 matching over 9 bases. CDR1 is DFQATT, CDR2 SNEGSKA, per germline (reference sequence). The CDR3 has 15 amino acids. V trimming: 5 bases; J trimming: 6 bases; junction bases outside the gene matches: 11. The CDR3 reads CSAFPGQGEGQPQHF. CDR3 nucleotide sequence: TGCAGTGCTTTCCCGGGACAGGGTGAGGGTCAGCCCCAGCATTTT.

This clone was seen at least ten times. The rearrangement uses TRBV24-1 and TRBJ2-2; D not resolved. V gave up 3 bases and J gave up 9 bases, with 7 bases separating them. The CDR3 is 12 amino acids. From germline, CDR1 is KGHDR and CDR2 SFDVKD. The CDR3 loop reads CATSDGFRELFF. The CDR3 bases are TGTGCCACCAGTGATGGCTTCCGGGAGCTGTTTTTT.

This clone was detected ten times or more. The V gene is TRBV12-3 or TRBV12-4, the J gene TRBJ2-7; D tentatively fits TRBD1 or TRBD2 (5 bases each). V lost 4 bases and J lost 6, with 22 bases in between. This CDR3 comprises 16 residues. In DNA, the CDR3 is TGTGCCAGCAGTTCTCCAGGGATGGGGACCGATGGCGAGCAGTACTTC. Translated, it gives CASSSPGMGTDGEQYF.

This clone showed up many times. The rearrangement joins TRBV6-2 or TRBV6-3 to TRBJ1-2; 8 positions agree with TRBD1. Per the germline V gene, CDR1 is MNHEY and CDR2 is SVGEGT. With 6 bases clipped from V and 6 bases from J, the junction kept 6 bases outside the gene matches. The CDR3 covers 13 residues. CDR3 bases: TGTGCCAGCAGCCCCAGGACAGGGCATGGCTACACCTTC. Its protein is CASSPRTGHGYTF.

Comment on this clone: A much larger clonotype is one base distant, so this may be a read error. This sequence joins TRBV7-7 and TRBJ2-5, with D maybe TRBD2 (7 bases). The CDR3 consists of 13 residues. Per germline, CDR1 SSHAT and CDR2 FNYEAQ (reference sequence). The CDR3 nucleotides read TGTGCTAGCATCTTAGTAGGGGGGGGGACCCAGTACTTC. Translating it yields CASILVGGGTQYF.

This clone has at least ten counts. The CDR3 DNA follows: TGTGCCAGCAGCCAAGATGGCGGGTTGGGTACAGATACGCAGTATTTT. This gives the protein CASSQDGGLGTDTQYF. The chain recombines TRBV14 with TRBJ2-3; D perhaps matches TRBD2 (5 bases). There are 16 residues in the CDR3. Germline V gene sequence: CDR1 SGHDN, CDR2 FVKESK. Between the trimmed V and J ends, which lost 0 bases and 3 bases, there was a span of 13 bases.

There are many counts of this clone. Other DNA sequences in this sample translate to the same CDR3. The chain carries TRBV2 and TRBJ1-6; 7 bases fit TRBD1. Trimming cost V 4 bases and J 6 bases; bases outside gene matches: 0. In germline, CDR1 is SNHLY, CDR2 FYNNEI. CDR3 length: 13 residues. The CDR3 DNA is TGTGCCAGCAGTGGACAGGGTAATTCACCCCTCCACTTT. It encodes CASSGQGNSPLHF.

This chain connects TRBV5-1 to TRBJ1-1, with a possible D match to TRBD1 (6 bases). The CDR3 has 13 amino acids. Germline V gives CDR1 SGHRS, CDR2 YFSETQ. With 5 bases removed from V and 7 bases from J, the gap between germline ends came to 15 bases. CDR3 protein: CASRLGGADEAFF. For the CDR3, the DNA is TGCGCCAGCAGACTCGGGGGGGCGGATGAAGCTTTCTTT.

There are many counts of this clone. The gene calls are TRBV14 and TRBJ1-1, with no clear D. The CDR3 has 13 residues. Germline CDR1 SGHDN, CDR2 FVKESK. V lost 3 bases and J lost 5, with 10 bases in between. CDR3 loop: CASSQMTATEAFF. CDR3 sequence (DNA): TGTGCCAGCAGCCAGATGACGGCAACTGAAGCTTTCTTT.

At least ten counts were recorded for this clone. The V call is TRBV4-2, the J call TRBJ2-7; 7 bases fit TRBD2. The trim removed 0 bases at V and 0 bases at J, leaving 2 bases unmatched. Germline V lookup: CDR1 LGHNA, CDR2 YNFKEQ. The CDR3 is made up of 15 amino acids. The CDR3 DNA reads TGTGCCAGCAGCCAAGAAGCGGGAAGCTCCTACGAGCAGTACTTC. Amino acid sequence: CASSQEAGSSYEQYF.

In this sample, this clone turned up many times. The chain has TRBV13 and TRBJ2-1; 10 nucleotides line up with TRBD1. This CDR3 is 15 amino acids long. CDR1 is PRHDT and CDR2 is FYEKMQ in the germline V gene (reference sequence). Trimming at V came to 10 bases and at J to 8 bases, leaving 14 bases not matched to a gene. The CDR3 loop is CATYSRQGAGYEQFF. The CDR3 DNA follows: TGTGCCACCTACTCCCGACAGGGGGCGGGTTATGAGCAGTTCTTC. Complete variable domain (other parts from reference TRBV13 and TRBJ2-1): AAGVIQSPRHLIKEKRETATLKCYPIPRHDTVYWYQQGPGQDPQFLISFYEKMQSDKGSIPDRFSAQQFSDYHSELNMSSLELGDSALYFCATYSRQGAGYEQFFGPGTRLTVL.

As to this clone: Mismatch with germline at one junction end may stem from a read error. The V and J genes are TRBV30 and TRBJ2-2; TRBD2 is a possible D gene (6 bases). CDR3 length: 15 amino acids. CDR1 and CDR2 (germline): GTSNPN, SVGIG (reference sequence). In nucleotides, the CDR3 is TGTGCCTGGACTCCGGGGTTGGGATCAGGAGGGGAGCCGTTTTTT. Translated: CAWTPGLGSGGEPFF.